The 25 T cell receptor beta chains below were found in one sample sequenced in a study of early T cells in non-severe SARS-CoV-2 infection. TCRdb re-called the 5' RACE reads with MiXCR, one entry per CDR3 protein. Of 20,000 or so distinct CDR3 sequences detected, 4% to 5.5% appear once; the ten largest clones hold roughly 5%. Sequencing was done on a sample of whole blood. The receptors here all came from an adult who was a healthcare worker with PCR-confirmed SARS-CoV-2 infection or an uninfected control (not recorded which).

This clonotype appeared many times. The chain employs TRBV20-1 and TRBJ2-7; TRBD1 is a possible D gene (6 bases). Germline CDR1 reads DFQATT; CDR2 reads SNEGSKA (reference sequence). The CDR3 contains 14 residues. Trimming removed 5 bases at V and 0 bases at J, with 14 bases between. The CDR3 here is CSAQGRGISYEQYF. The CDR3 DNA reads TGCAGTGCTCAGGGTAGGGGGATCTCCTACGAGCAGTACTTC.

In this sample, this clonotype turned up many times. The rearrangement links TRBV27 to TRBJ2-7; tentatively, D is TRBD1 (5 bases). CDR3 length: 14 amino acids. V lost 3 bases and J lost 3, with 12 bases in between. Germline lookup yields CDR1 MNHEY and CDR2 SMNVEV (reference sequence). CDR3 DNA sequence: TGTGCCAGCAGTTTTGGGGCAGGTCGCTACGAGCAGTACTTC. It translates to CASSFGAGRYEQYF.

A single count supports this clonotype. This could be a read error, since a much larger clone is one nucleotide away. The rearrangement uses TRBV6-5 and TRBJ1-2; D possibly corresponds to TRBD1 (6 bases). The germline V gene has CDR1 MNHEY and CDR2 SVGAGI. The length of the CDR3 is 14 residues. Trimming shortened V by 5 bases and J by 4 bases, and 14 bases separated the two germline ends. Written as DNA, the CDR3 is TGTGCCAGCAGTCATCAGGACAGTGGCTATGGCTACACCTTC. Its translation is CASSHQDSGYGYTF.

In its sample, this clonotype was seen a few times. In nucleotides, the CDR3 is TGCGCCAGCAGCCAAGATCCGGCCAGGGGGCTAACAACTAACTATGGCTACACCTTC. Protein sequence: CASSQDPARGLTTNYGYTF. The chain links TRBV4-1 to TRBJ1-2; 8 bases align to TRBD1. This CDR3 is built from 19 residues. After removal of 0 bases from V and 0 bases from J, the junction contained 12 bases not matched to a gene. CDR1 and CDR2 from the germline V gene are MGHRA and YSYEKL.

This clonotype was counted at least ten times. The chain joins TRBV29-1 to TRBJ2-3, with D perhaps matching TRBD1 (6 bases). V gave up 3 bases and J gave up 3 bases, with 13 bases separating them. CDR3 length equals 14 residues. The V gene's germline CDR1 is SQVTM and CDR2 ANQGSEA. CDR3 loop: CSVDGLQGTDTQYF. The CDR3 bases are TGCAGCGTTGATGGGCTCCAGGGGACAGATACGCAGTATTTT.

The sample holds many counts of this clonotype. This chain connects TRBV28 to TRBJ2-3; D remains ambiguous. The CDR3 contains 12 residues. The V end lost 2 bases, the J end lost 6 bases, and 6 bases lay between the germline ends. CDR1 is MDHEN and CDR2 is SYDVKM in the germline V gene. DNA of the CDR3: TGTGCCAGCAGTTTACTCACCGATACGCAGTATTTT. The encoded protein is CASSLLTDTQYF. Based on the CDR3 plus reference TRBV28 and TRBJ2-3, the full variable domain is DVKVTQSSRYLVKRTGEKVFLECVQDMDHENMFWYRQDPGLGLRLIYFSYDVKMKEKGDIPEGYSVSREKKERFSLILESASTNQTSMYLCASSLLTDTQYFGPGTRLTVL.

In this sample, this clonotype is medium-sized (0.01 to 0.1%). The chain uses TRBV12-3 or TRBV12-4 and TRBJ1-1, with a tentative D call TRBD1 (6 bases). Between the trimmed V and J ends, which lost 5 bases and 0 bases, there was a span of 19 bases. The CDR3 length is 17 residues. The CDR3 spells CASSPRGRAGVNTEAFF. The CDR3 bases are TGTGCCAGCAGTCCCCGAGGTAGGGCAGGGGTGAACACTGAAGCTTTCTTT.

This clonotype was counted ten times or more. This chain joins TRBV3-2 and TRBJ1-3; TRBD1, as called in the table, went unchecked against the DNA. TRBV3-2 is termed a pseudogene. The CDR3 totals 16 residues. The chain's CDR3 is CASSLRDRGDGNTIYF. CDR3 in DNA: TGTGCCAGCAGCCTCCGGGACAGGGGAGACGGAAACACCATATATTTT.

The sample holds many counts of this clonotype. This chain links TRBV24-1 with TRBJ2-7, with 8 bases lining up with TRBD2. Germline V gene lookup returns CDR1 KGHDR and CDR2 SFDVKD. This CDR3 spans 15 amino acids. J gave up 6 bases and V 4 bases, and 10 bases lay outside the gene matches. CDR3 residues: CATSDAGTSNFEQYF. CDR3 sequence (DNA): TGTGCCACCAGTGACGCCGGGACTAGTAATTTCGAGCAGTACTTC.

The chain combines TRBV30 with TRBJ2-2, with D hard to call. V lost 4 bases and J 5 bases, leaving 8 bases between the germline ends. Germline V gene lookup returns CDR1 GTSNPN and CDR2 SVGIG (reference sequence). CDR3 length equals 12 residues. The CDR3 nucleotides are TGTGCCTGGATTAGGGAAACCGGGGAGCTGTTTTTT. As protein: CAWIRETGELFF. The variable domain in full, with the rest retrieved from reference TRBV30 and TRBJ2-2, is SQTIHQWPATLVQPVGSPLSLECTVEGTSNPNLYWYRQAAGRGLQLLFYSVGIGQISSEVPQNLSASRPQDRQFILSSKKLLLSDSGFYLCAWIRETGELFFGEGSRLTVL.

V gene TRBV29-1 combines with J gene TRBJ2-3; no firm D call. The CDR3 has 13 residues. Per germline, CDR1 SQVTM and CDR2 ANQGSEA. The V end was cut by 6 bases, the J end by 0 bases, with 10 bases between. In nucleotides, the CDR3 is TGCAGCGTCCCGTTTAGAAGCACAGATACGCAGTATTTT. Residues: CSVPFRSTDTQYF.

In its sample, this clonotype was seen many times. This chain joins TRBV6-2 or TRBV6-3 and TRBJ1-1, with D hard to call. The V gene lost 2 bases and the J gene lost 6 bases, with 10 bases spanning the gap. CDR1 MNHEY and CDR2 SVGEGT come from the germline V gene. CDR3 length: 13 amino acids. For the CDR3, the DNA is TGTGCCAGCAGTTACGCTGGTAAAGCTGAAGCTTTCTTT. This encodes CASSYAGKAEAFF.

The CDR3 DNA sequence: TGTGCCAGCAGCCATAGCGGGAATGAGCAGTTCTTC. This gives the protein CASSHSGNEQFF. The chain has TRBV7-9 and TRBJ2-1, with 7 bases aligning to TRBD2. The germline V gene has CDR1 SEHNR and CDR2 FQNEAQ (reference sequence). V was pared by 5 bases and J by 7 bases, with 2 bases of the junction left unmatched. This CDR3 contains 12 residues.

In this sample, this clonotype turned up many times. V gene TRBV4-1 combines with J gene TRBJ2-3, with 13 bases identical to TRBD2. Germline V lookup: CDR1 MGHRA, CDR2 YSYEKL. Unmatched junction bases numbered 4, after V lost 3 bases and J lost 4 bases. CDR3 length equals 16 residues. CDR3 protein: CASSQTGTSGADTQYF. CDR3 nucleotides: TGCGCCAGCAGCCAGACCGGGACTAGCGGGGCAGATACGCAGTATTTT.

This clonotype came up many times. The chain uses TRBV11-2 and TRBJ2-5; D might be TRBD2 (6 bases). This CDR3 is built from 14 residues. CDR1 is SGHAT, CDR2 FQNNGV, per germline. Trimming stripped 5 bases from V and 4 bases from J, with 14 bases between. In DNA form, the CDR3 reads TGTGCCAGCAGCCCTTTAGGGCGGGGAGAGACCCAGTACTTC. Translating gives CASSPLGRGETQYF.

The chain has TRBV11-3 and TRBJ2-1; 14 bases are shared with TRBD2. Germline CDR1 SGHNT, CDR2 YENEEA. The V gene end was trimmed by 5 bases and the J gene end by 8 bases; junction bases not matched to a gene: 5. The CDR3 contains 15 residues. CDR3 bases: TGTGCCAGCAGCCGGACTAGCGGGGGGCGTGATGAGCAGTTCTTC. Its protein is CASSRTSGGRDEQFF.

As DNA, the CDR3 is TGCAGTGCTAGACAGGATTACAATGAGCAGTTCTTC. This gives the protein CSARQDYNEQFF. This rearrangement joins TRBV20-1 to TRBJ2-1, with D unresolved. The length of the CDR3 is 12 residues. The germline gives CDR1 DFQATT, CDR2 SNEGSKA (reference sequence). The V end lost 2 bases, the J end lost 4 bases, and 6 bases lay between the germline ends.

This clonotype was counted only a few times. This sequence joins TRBV30 and TRBJ2-1; D is possibly TRBD2 (6 bases). This CDR3 region has 13 residues. CDR1 and CDR2 from the germline V gene are GTSNPN and SVGIG (reference sequence). Trimming removed 0 bases at V and 9 bases at J, with 12 bases between. This CDR3 reads CAWSVIYGGEQFF. The CDR3, as DNA: TGTGCCTGGAGTGTAATCTACGGGGGTGAGCAGTTCTTC.

The chain combines TRBV3-1 with TRBJ2-1; TRBD2 aligns across 8 bases. Looked up from germline, CDR1 is LGHDT and CDR2 is YNNKEL (reference sequence). The CDR3 is made up of 16 amino acids. V lost 1 base, J lost 6 bases, and 8 bases stayed unmatched. The CDR3 loop reads CASSQVLFSGINEQFF. CDR3 in DNA: TGTGCCAGCAGCCAAGTCCTCTTTAGCGGGATCAATGAGCAGTTCTTC.

In its sample, this clonotype was seen many times. The genes are TRBV5-1 and TRBJ2-5; no reliable D call. In germline, CDR1 is SGHRS, CDR2 YFSETQ. The ends were cut back, 7 bases at V and 2 bases at J, with 15 bases in the middle. The CDR3 has 14 residues. CDR3 DNA sequence: TGCGCCAGCTATCAGCAGGAGAAACAAGAGACCCAGTACTTC. It codes for CASYQQEKQETQYF.

V is TRBV28 and J is TRBJ1-6; 9 bases match TRBD1. This CDR3 is built from 13 residues. From germline, CDR1 is MDHEN and CDR2 SYDVKM. V was clipped by 7 bases and J by 8 bases; unmatched bases: 3. The CDR3 loop is CASTGTGYSPLHF. The CDR3 nucleotides read TGTGCCAGCACCGGGACAGGGTATTCACCCCTCCACTTT.

This clonotype was recorded a few times. The chain employs TRBV7-2 and TRBJ2-1; no firm D call. V lost 5 bases and J 4 bases, leaving 15 bases between the germline ends. Germline V gene data show CDR1 as SGHTA and CDR2 as FQGNSA. The CDR3 length is 15 residues. CDR3 coding DNA: TGTGCCAGCAGCCTCGGTTCCGGACGATACAATGAGCAGTTCTTC. Its translation is CASSLGSGRYNEQFF.

This clonotype was seen ten or more times. This chain joins TRBV7-2 and TRBJ2-7, with 7 nucleotides matching TRBD2. In germline, CDR1 is SGHTA, CDR2 FQGNSA. V lost 3 bases, J lost 9 bases, and 11 bases stayed unmatched. The CDR3 covers 14 residues. This CDR3 reads CASSFGPGLNVQYF. In DNA form, the CDR3 reads TGTGCCAGCAGCTTTGGTCCGGGACTAAATGTGCAGTACTTC.

This clonotype was detected only a few times. V and J are TRBV19 and TRBJ2-3; 7 bases are a match to TRBD1. CDR1 is LNHDA, CDR2 SQIVND, per germline (reference sequence). The CDR3 has 15 amino acids. The V gene end was trimmed by 4 bases and the J gene end by 5 bases; junction bases not matched to a gene: 9. The CDR3 loop reads CASSTPGQTGDTQYF. The CDR3, as DNA: TGTGCCAGTAGTACGCCGGGACAGACAGGAGATACGCAGTATTTT.

The chain is built from TRBV27 and TRBJ2-1; 9 nucleotides line up with TRBD1. The CDR3 length is 17 residues. Trimming took 5 bases from V and 2 from J; bases not matched to a gene: 10. CDR1 is MNHEY and CDR2 is SMNVEV in the germline V gene (reference sequence). In DNA form, the CDR3 reads TGTGCCAGCAGTACACAAGACAGGGGGGGTCCCTACAATGAGCAGTTCTTC. Residues: CASSTQDRGGPYNEQFF.